This TCR beta chain was sequenced in a study of T-cell memory formation after mild COVID-19. Study summary: Each donor largely had its own TCR clusters. Regarding the study as a whole: While clones contracting from day 15 to 85 were balanced between CD4 and CD8, later expanders leaned CD4+. Those CD4+ clones that contracted were mainly in CM and EM (CD8+ ones in EMRA).

With respect to this clonotype: Its target is not known.

With constant-segment primers, 5'RACE yielded cDNA libraries of TCR alpha and TCR beta that carried sample barcodes and UMIs. TCRdb ran MiXCR on the 5' RACE reads and lists one entry per CDR3 protein. The sample includes just under 150,000 distinct CDR3 sequences, less than 20% seen only once; the top ten take 2% to 2.5%. The clonotype was recovered from an adult woman who had mild COVID-19 (a few samples of this study predate the infection). Cell type and time point are not known. Sequenced: PBMCs or a T cell subset sorted from them (not recorded which).

The chain's CDR3 is CASSRGGQKAGYTF. The CDR3 DNA is TGTGCCAGCAGCAGGGGGGGACAGAAAGCGGGCTACACCTTC. This chain joins TRBV5-6 and TRBJ1-2; TRBD1 matches 7 bases. This CDR3 region has 14 residues. CDR1 and CDR2 from the germline V gene are SGHDT and YYEEEE. V was pared by 4 bases and J by 8 bases, with 11 bases of the junction left unmatched. The full variable domain, in which reference TRBV5-6 and TRBJ1-2 provide the parts outside the CDR3, is DAGVTQSPTHLIKTRGQQVTLRCSPKSGHDTVSWYQQALGQGPQFIFQYYEEEERQRGNFPDRFSGHQFPNYSSELNVNALLLGDSALYLCASSRGGQKAGYTFGSGTRLTVV.